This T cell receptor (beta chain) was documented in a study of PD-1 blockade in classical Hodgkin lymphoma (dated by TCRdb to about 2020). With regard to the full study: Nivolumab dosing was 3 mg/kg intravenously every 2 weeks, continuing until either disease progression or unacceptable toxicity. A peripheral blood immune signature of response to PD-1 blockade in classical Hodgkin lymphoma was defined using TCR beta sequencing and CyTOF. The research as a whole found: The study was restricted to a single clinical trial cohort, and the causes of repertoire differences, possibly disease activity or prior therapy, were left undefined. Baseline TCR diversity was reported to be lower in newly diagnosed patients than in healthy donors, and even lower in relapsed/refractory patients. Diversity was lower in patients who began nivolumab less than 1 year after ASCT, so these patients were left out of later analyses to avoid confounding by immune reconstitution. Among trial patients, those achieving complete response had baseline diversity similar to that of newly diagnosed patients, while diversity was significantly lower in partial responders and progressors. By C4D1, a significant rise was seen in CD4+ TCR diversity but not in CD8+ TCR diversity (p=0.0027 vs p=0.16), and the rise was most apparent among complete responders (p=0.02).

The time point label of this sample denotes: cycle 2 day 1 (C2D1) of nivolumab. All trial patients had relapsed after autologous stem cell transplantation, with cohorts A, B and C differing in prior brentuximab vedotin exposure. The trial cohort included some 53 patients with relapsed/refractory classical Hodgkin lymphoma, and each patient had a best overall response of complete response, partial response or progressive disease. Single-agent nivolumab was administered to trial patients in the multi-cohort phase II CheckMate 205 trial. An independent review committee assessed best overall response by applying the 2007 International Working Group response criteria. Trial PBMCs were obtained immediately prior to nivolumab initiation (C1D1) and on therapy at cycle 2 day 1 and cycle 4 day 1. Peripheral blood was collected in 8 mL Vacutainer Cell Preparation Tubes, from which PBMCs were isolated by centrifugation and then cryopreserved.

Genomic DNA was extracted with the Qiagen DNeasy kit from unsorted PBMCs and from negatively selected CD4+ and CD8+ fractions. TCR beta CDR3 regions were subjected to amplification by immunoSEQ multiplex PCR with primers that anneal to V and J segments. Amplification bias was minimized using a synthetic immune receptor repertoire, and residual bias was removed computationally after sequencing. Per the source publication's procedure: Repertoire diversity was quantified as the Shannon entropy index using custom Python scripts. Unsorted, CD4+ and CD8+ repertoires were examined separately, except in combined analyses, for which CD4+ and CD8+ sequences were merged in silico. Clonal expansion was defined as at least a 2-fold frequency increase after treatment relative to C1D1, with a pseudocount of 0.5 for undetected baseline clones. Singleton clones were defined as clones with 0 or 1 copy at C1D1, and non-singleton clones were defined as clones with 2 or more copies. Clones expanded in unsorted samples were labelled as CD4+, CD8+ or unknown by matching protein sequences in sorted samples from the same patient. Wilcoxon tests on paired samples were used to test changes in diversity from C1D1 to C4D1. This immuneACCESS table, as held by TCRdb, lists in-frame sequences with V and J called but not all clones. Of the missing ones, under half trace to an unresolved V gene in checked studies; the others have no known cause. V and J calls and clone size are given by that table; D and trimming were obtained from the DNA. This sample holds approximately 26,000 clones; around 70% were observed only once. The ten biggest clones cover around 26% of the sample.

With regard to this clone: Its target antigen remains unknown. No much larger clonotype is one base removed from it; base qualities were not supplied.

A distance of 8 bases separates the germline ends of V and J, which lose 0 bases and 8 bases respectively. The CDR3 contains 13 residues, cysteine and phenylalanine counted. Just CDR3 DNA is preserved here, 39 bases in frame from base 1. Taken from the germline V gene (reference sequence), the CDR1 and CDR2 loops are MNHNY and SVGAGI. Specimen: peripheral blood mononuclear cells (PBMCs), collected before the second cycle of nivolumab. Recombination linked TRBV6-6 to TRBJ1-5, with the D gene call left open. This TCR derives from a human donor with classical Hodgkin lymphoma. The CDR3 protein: CASSYSTGEPQHF. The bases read TGTGCCAGCAGTTACTCGACTGGTGAGCCCCAGCATTTT.